This TCR beta chain was identified during a study of OX40 agonist ivuxolimab in advanced cancers. About the investigation overall: The costimulatory receptor OX40 (CD134) was targeted by ivuxolimab, a fully human IgG2 agonistic monoclonal antibody. Of the 50 to 55 dose-escalation patients, hepatocellular carcinoma was present in about 20, melanoma in some 15, renal cell carcinoma in 9 and head and neck cancer in 9. Intravenous ivuxolimab was administered to patients every 2 weeks at six dose levels: 0.01, 0.1, 0.3, 1.5, 3 and 10 mg/kg. Patients were allowed to have had prior anti-PD-1, anti-PD-L1 or anti-CTLA-4 therapy, and approximately 40% of the dose-escalation patients had been treated with checkpoint inhibitors. Partial responses occurred in three dose-escalation patients: two with cutaneous melanoma and one with hepatocellular carcinoma. The paper reports the monotherapy dose-escalation portion (N of about 50 patients) of the phase I ivuxolimab trial. The purpose of peripheral TCRbeta sequencing was to test whether ivuxolimab changed TCR sequence diversity and led to clonal T-cell expansion. The dose-escalation cohort was about 83% male with a mean age of about 65 years, ranging from roughly 20 to 80. General conclusions and limits of the study: Clonal expansion of both CD4+ and CD8+ blood T cells was observed from baseline to week 6 at doses 0.1 to 3.0 mg/kg. Low levels of normalized T-cell clonal expansion were also shown by some nonresponding patients. On average, CD8+ T cells showed more expanded clones than CD4+ T cells after ivuxolimab. Antigen specificity was not determined for the clonally expanded peripheral T cells. In the 0.1-3.0 mg/kg groups, partial responders were among the patients with the lowest normalized peripheral clonal expansion, particularly in CD8+ T cells.

The CDR3 runs 16 residues from the cysteine to the phenylalanine. Only the CDR3 region is kept as DNA, spanning 48 bases read in frame from base 1. Genomic DNA was extracted from sorted cells for sequencing of the TCRbeta CDR3 region. TCRbeta CDR3 regions were sequenced using the immunoSEQ Assay. TCRdb took over this immuneACCESS table, retaining in-frame rearrangements with V and J assigned. Such tables are incomplete; in checked studies, under half of the missing clones stem from an unresolved V gene, and the remainder is unexplained. Counted in this sample were tens of thousands of clones; around 80% of them appeared once. The ten largest make up more than 6% of the sample. Patients with autoimmune disease history or receiving systemic immunosuppression were excluded from the trial. In every dose cohort, peripheral blood was drawn for TCR sequencing at baseline, cycle 4 day 1, and cycle 7 day 1. The samples were drawn from a first-in-human, open-label, multicenter phase I dose-escalation trial of ivuxolimab. Adults with locally advanced or metastatic head and neck squamous cell, hepatocellular, melanoma or renal cell carcinoma were enrolled in the trial. Before TCR sequencing, CD4+ and CD8+ T cells were separately sorted from peripheral blood.

This clone was found once. Its antigen specificity is not known. Base qualities are not provided; no much larger clone lies one nucleotide away. The receptor was derived from an adult with an advanced solid tumor such as melanoma, head and neck, liver or kidney cancer. Recombination joined TRBV12-2 with TRBJ1-4; the listed D gene, TRBD1, was not tested against the DNA. TRBV12-2 is a listed pseudogene. The source material was CD4+ or CD8+ T cells sorted from blood, sampled in a trial of the OX40 agonist ivuxolimab. The CDR3 reads CASRWDRVQTNEKLFF. The DNA reads TGTGCAAGTCGCTGGGACAGGGTCCAAACTAATGAAAAACTGTTTTTT.